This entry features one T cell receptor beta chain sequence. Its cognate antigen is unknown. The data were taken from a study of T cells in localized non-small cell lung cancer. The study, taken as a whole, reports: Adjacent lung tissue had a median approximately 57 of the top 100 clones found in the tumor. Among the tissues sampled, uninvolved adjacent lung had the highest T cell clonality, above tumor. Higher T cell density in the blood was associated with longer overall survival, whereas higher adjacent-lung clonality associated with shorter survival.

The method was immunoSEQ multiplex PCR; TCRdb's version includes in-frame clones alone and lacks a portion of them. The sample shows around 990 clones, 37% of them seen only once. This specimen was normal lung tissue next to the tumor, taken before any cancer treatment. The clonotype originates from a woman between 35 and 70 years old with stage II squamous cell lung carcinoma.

CDR3 region: CATDRGSNQPQHF. The CDR3 nucleotides read TGTGCCACCGACAGGGGAAGCAATCAGCCCCAGCATTTT. The chain links TRBV19 to TRBJ1-5; TRBD1 matches at 8 bases. The CDR3 has 13 amino acids. J was trimmed by 1 base and V by 10 bases; bases with no gene match: 3. Germline V gives CDR1 LNHDA, CDR2 SQIVND (reference sequence). The full variable domain, in which reference TRBV19 and TRBJ1-5 provide the parts outside the CDR3, is DGGITQSPKYLFRKEGQNVTLSCEQNLNHDAMYWYRQDPGQGLRLIYYSQIVNDFQKGDIAEGYSVSREKKESFPLTVTSAQKNPTAFYLCATDRGSNQPQHFGDGTRLSIL.